Following are 27 T cell receptor beta chains from one sample sequenced in a study of shared clonotypes between healthy human individuals. In the naive CD8 group, cells lacked CD45RO and were positively selected for CCR7, so terminally differentiated effector memory CD45RA+ cells were left out. Using immunoSEQ multiplex PCR, the repertoire was profiled, and TCRdb retains in-frame clones only, with some absent. The table has about 2.2 million clones, about 94% seen once. The specimen sequenced was naive CD8+ T cells from PBMCs. These receptors were obtained from a man younger than 35 in good health. Some clones in this sample may be carry-over from other donors' samples.

In its sample, this clone was seen once. Additional DNA sequences in this sample encode the identical CDR3. The J gene is TRBJ2-7, the V gene TRBV5-1; D gene ambiguous. This CDR3 is built from 13 residues. Germline V gene sequence: CDR1 SGHRS, CDR2 YFSETQ. Trimming pared 2 bases from V and 1 base from J, leaving 7 bases between. CDR3 loop: CASSLDGSYEQYF. CDR3 in DNA: TGCGCCAGCAGCTTAGACGGTTCCTACGAGCAGTACTTC.

This clone was seen only a few times. The chain links TRBV19 to TRBJ1-1; 10 nucleotides line up with TRBD1. The V and J ends lost 4 bases and 6 bases, in that order; junction bases with no gene match: 14. This CDR3 contains 17 residues. The V gene's germline CDR1 is LNHDA and CDR2 SQIVND (reference sequence). CDR3 in DNA: TGTGCCAGTAGTACCCGGACAGGGGGTTGGTTTGACGCTGAAGCTTTCTTT. This translates into CASSTRTGGWFDAEAFF.

V and J are TRBV11-2 and TRBJ2-7, with D unclear. Trimming removed 2 bases from V and 6 bases from J, with 14 bases in between. The CDR3 sequence is 14 residues long. Per germline, CDR1 SGHAT and CDR2 FQNNGV. The CDR3 DNA follows: TGTGCCAGCAGCTTACTAAGGGTCTCCGCCGAGCAGTACTTC. The encoded protein is CASSLLRVSAEQYF.

This clone has more than one count but fewer than ten. The chain uses TRBV4-1 and TRBJ1-3, with a possible D match to TRBD1 (6 bases). V was trimmed by 5 bases and J by 0 bases, leaving 11 bases between them. This CDR3 region has 15 residues. The germline CDR1 and CDR2 sequences are MGHRA and YSYEKL. The CDR3 DNA sequence: TGCGCCAGCAGCAAGGACAGAAGCTCTGGAAACACCATATATTTT. Translated: CASSKDRSSGNTIYF.

Here the CDR3 DNA reads TGTGCCAGCAGGTCTATTGGCACCGGGGAGCTGTTTTTT. Its protein product is CASRSIGTGELFF. This chain links TRBV7-9 with TRBJ2-2; D is ambiguous. V was shortened by 6 bases and J by 4 bases, with 9 bases between the two germline ends. CDR3 length: 13 amino acids. From germline, CDR1 is SEHNR and CDR2 FQNEAQ (reference sequence).

The gene calls are TRBV4-3 and TRBJ1-1; 9 bases agree with TRBD1. Per the germline V gene, CDR1 is LGHNA and CDR2 is YSLEER. Trimming removed 3 bases from V and 0 bases from J; junction bases left unmatched: 2. The CDR3 loop spans 15 amino acids. CDR3 residues: CASSHGTGLNTEAFF. In DNA, the CDR3 is TGCGCCAGCAGCCACGGGACAGGGCTGAACACTGAAGCTTTCTTT.

This clone showed up just once. V is TRBV28 and J is TRBJ1-4; 7 nucleotides line up with TRBD1. Trimming cost V 5 bases and J 7 bases; bases outside gene matches: 16. CDR3 length: 17 residues. The germline CDR1 and CDR2 sequences are MDHEN and SYDVKM. The CDR3, as DNA: TGTGCCAGCAGTCCAGGCACTACAGGGGTTGAGGGTGAAAAACTGTTTTTT. Translated, it gives CASSPGTTGVEGEKLFF.

The V and J genes are TRBV6-1 and TRBJ1-2; 7 nucleotides align to TRBD1. Trimming removed 6 bases from V and 3 bases from J; junction bases left unmatched: 7. Germline-derived CDR1 and CDR2 are MNHNS and SASEGT. The CDR3 is 14 residues long. The CDR3 DNA sequence: TGTGCCAGCAGGGGAGGGGGCATGGACTATGGCTACACCTTC. This gives the protein CASRGGGMDYGYTF.

Worth noting for this clone: Additional DNA sequences in this sample encode the identical CDR3. The V gene is TRBV7-9, the J gene TRBJ2-7, with TRBD1 identical over 7 bases. The CDR3 spans 12 residues. J lost 4 bases, V lost 4 bases, and 1 base had no gene match. In germline, CDR1 is SEHNR, CDR2 FQNEAQ (reference sequence). CDR3 region: CASSSTGYEQYF. The CDR3 DNA follows: TGTGCCAGCAGCTCGACAGGGTACGAGCAGTACTTC.

This chain uses TRBV15 with TRBJ2-1; D might be TRBD2 (6 bases). Germline V gene data show CDR1 as LNHNV and CDR2 as YYDKDF (reference sequence). Trimming took off 3 bases at V and 10 bases at J, with 13 bases between the two ends. This CDR3 has 13 amino acids. CDR3 nucleotide sequence: TGTGCCACCAGCAGGCCGGAGGGCCGGGAGCAGTTCTTC. Translated: CATSRPEGREQFF.

In the case of this clone: This same CDR3 is encoded by further DNA sequences in the sample. The chain has TRBV9 and TRBJ1-1; 7 bases map to TRBD1. Germline assignment: CDR1 SGDLS and CDR2 YYNGEE. The CDR3 contains 15 residues. Unmatched junction bases numbered 6, after V lost 0 bases and J lost 4 bases. CDR3 residues: CASSVARAGGTEAFF. The CDR3 DNA reads TGTGCCAGCAGCGTAGCTCGAGCAGGGGGCACTGAAGCTTTCTTT.

The rearrangement uses TRBV28 and TRBJ2-7; the match to TRBD2 covers 8 bases. This CDR3 spans 18 amino acids. Germline V lookup: CDR1 MDHEN, CDR2 SYDVKM. The J segment lost 3 bases and the V segment lost 2 bases, leaving 15 bases of the junction unmatched. CDR3: CASSLRAYSLAGLYEQYF. DNA of the CDR3: TGTGCCAGCAGTTTAAGGGCCTACTCTCTAGCGGGCCTCTACGAGCAGTACTTC.

The CDR3 nucleotides are TGTGCCAGCAGTGCCCCCGGGTTCCGAAACACCATATATTTT. Its translation is CASSAPGFRNTIYF. The V gene is TRBV9, the J gene TRBJ1-3; D unclear. V was trimmed by 5 bases and J by 5 bases, leaving 14 bases between them. The CDR3 loop spans 14 amino acids. The germline V gene encodes CDR1 SGDLS and CDR2 YYNGEE.

This chain joins TRBV9 and TRBJ1-2; D remains ambiguous. Germline V gene sequence: CDR1 SGDLS, CDR2 YYNGEE. The germline V and J ends were trimmed by 0 bases and 3 bases, with 18 bases remaining between them. The CDR3 spans 17 residues. CDR3 sequence reads: CASSVGVQAPSDYGYTF. CDR3 DNA sequence: TGTGCCAGCAGCGTAGGTGTCCAGGCTCCCTCTGACTATGGCTACACCTTC.

CDR3 protein: CASSGTSETYEQYF. The CDR3 DNA reads TGTGCCAGCAGTGGGACTAGCGAGACCTACGAGCAGTACTTC. V usage is TRBV28 and J usage is TRBJ2-7, with 10 bases fitting TRBD2. V gave up 5 bases and J gave up 2 bases; unmatched junction bases: 3. CDR1 is MDHEN and CDR2 is SYDVKM in the germline V gene. This CDR3 comprises 14 residues. The variable domain in full, completed from reference TRBV28 and TRBJ2-7, reads DVKVTQSSRYLVKRTGEKVFLECVQDMDHENMFWYRQDPGLGLRLIYFSYDVKMKEKGDIPEGYSVSREKKERFSLILESASTNQTSMYLCASSGTSETYEQYFGPGTRLTVT.

The chain has TRBV29-1 and TRBJ2-3, with 8 bases identical to TRBD2. The CDR3 length is 17 residues. CDR1 is SQVTM and CDR2 is ANQGSEA in the germline V gene. The junction had 12 bases not matched to a gene; V was cut back by 0 bases and J by 4 bases. The CDR3 sequence: CSVEDRGLAGTSDTQYF. The CDR3 coding sequence is TGCAGCGTTGAAGATCGAGGGCTAGCGGGCACCTCAGATACGCAGTATTTT.

The chain employs TRBV2 and TRBJ2-4; no clear D. Per the germline V gene, CDR1 is SNHLY and CDR2 is FYNNEI. CDR3 size: 12 residues. The V and J ends lost 7 bases and 9 bases respectively, with 13 bases between them. Here the CDR3 reads CASMGPGGIQYF. The CDR3 DNA sequence: TGTGCCAGCATGGGCCCAGGTGGCATTCAGTACTTC.

This rearrangement joins TRBV5-6 to TRBJ1-2; TRBD1 matches at 9 bases. V shed 3 bases and J 3 bases; nucleotides not matched to a gene: 9. The CDR3 is made up of 16 amino acids. CDR1 is SGHDT, CDR2 YYEEEE, per germline. CDR3: CASSYKPGQGDYGYTF. The DNA of the CDR3 is TGTGCCAGCAGCTATAAGCCGGGACAGGGTGACTATGGCTACACCTTC.

To note about this clone: This CDR3 is also generated by other DNA sequences in the sample. The rearrangement uses TRBV5-1 and TRBJ2-7; the match to TRBD1 covers 8 bases. The V segment lost 0 bases and the J segment 5 bases; nucleotides outside the gene matches: 4. Germline V gene lookup returns CDR1 SGHRS and CDR2 YFSETQ. The CDR3 loop spans 14 amino acids. CDR3 nucleotides: TGCGCCAGCAGCTTGGTTGGGACAGGAGACGAGCAGTACTTC. Its translation: CASSLVGTGDEQYF.

V is TRBV7-2 and J is TRBJ1-2; the D gene is possibly TRBD1 (5 bases). The CDR3 runs 15 residues. V was trimmed by 7 bases and J by 6 bases, leaving 21 bases between them. Germline values: CDR1 SGHTA, CDR2 FQGNSA. The CDR3 loop reads CASNNPIGGRHGYTF. CDR3 nucleotides: TGTGCCAGCAACAACCCAATCGGGGGTCGACATGGCTACACCTTC.

The genes are TRBV11-1 and TRBJ1-2; 10 bases are shared with TRBD1. Looked up from germline, CDR1 is SGHAT and CDR2 is FQDESV (reference sequence). The V segment lost 5 bases and the J segment 3 bases; nucleotides outside the gene matches: 9. The CDR3 totals 16 residues. CDR3 amino acids: CASSPQTGGFHYGYTF. The DNA for the CDR3 is TGTGCCAGCAGCCCACAGACAGGGGGCTTCCACTATGGCTACACCTTC.

The rearrangement uses TRBV7-3 and TRBJ2-2, with 7 bases matching TRBD2. The CDR3 length is 17 residues. V shed 2 bases and J 1 base; nucleotides not matched to a gene: 7. Germline CDR1 SGHTA, CDR2 FQGTGA. This CDR3 reads CASSLVSQRENTGELFF. The CDR3 region has the DNA TGTGCCAGCAGCTTAGTGTCCCAGCGGGAGAACACCGGGGAGCTGTTTTTT.

This chain links TRBV6-5 with TRBJ2-1; D possibly matches TRBD1 or TRBD2 (7 bases each). This CDR3 spans 13 amino acids. Trimming took off 6 bases at V and 9 bases at J, with 15 bases between the two ends. CDR1 and CDR2 (germline): MNHEY, SVGAGI. In nucleotides, the CDR3 is TGTGCCAGCAGCCAGGGGGGGTGGGGTGAGCAGTTCTTC. As protein: CASSQGGWGEQFF.

The rearrangement links TRBV27 to TRBJ2-7; 8 bases align to TRBD1. CDR3 size: 14 residues. The germline V gene has CDR1 MNHEY and CDR2 SMNVEV (reference sequence). The ends lost 5 bases at V and 3 bases at J; junction bases unmatched: 6. CDR3 sequence (DNA): TGTGCCAGCAGTATGACAGGGGCGAACTACGAGCAGTACTTC. Translation: CASSMTGANYEQYF.

CDR3 protein: CASSLDRGGHLGMFF. The DNA of the CDR3 is TGTGCCAGCAGCTTAGATAGGGGCGGCCACCTGGGGATGTTTTTT. The chain carries TRBV11-2 and TRBJ2-2; TRBD1 is a possible D gene (5 bases). Trimming stripped 0 bases from V and 15 bases from J, with 20 bases between. In germline, CDR1 is SGHAT, CDR2 FQNNGV. The CDR3 length is 15 residues. Supplemented by reference TRBV11-2 and TRBJ2-2, the full variable domain reads EAGVAQSPRYKIIEKRQSVAFWCNPISGHATLYWYQQILGQGPKLLIQFQNNGVVDDSQLPKDRFSAERLKGVDSTLKIQPAKLEDSAVYLCASSLDRGGHLGMFFGEGSRLTVL.

A remark on this clone: A junction end diverges from the germline sequence, so it may reflect a read error. Here the CDR3 DNA reads TGTGCCAGCAGCTTGACAGGGGATAACATCATATATTTT. This sequence encodes CASSLTGDNIIYF. This chain connects TRBV5-5 to TRBJ1-3; 7 nucleotides line up with TRBD1. Per germline, CDR1 SGHKS and CDR2 YYEKEE (reference sequence). This CDR3 contains 13 residues. Variable domain in full (rest from reference TRBV5-5 and TRBJ1-3): DAGVTQSPTHLIKTRGQQVTLRCSPISGHKSVSWYQQVLGQGPQFIFQYYEKEERGRGNFPDRFSARQFPNYSSELNVNALLLGDSALYLCASSLTGDNIIYFGEGSWLTVV.

J is TRBJ2-3 and V is TRBV7-8, with 8 bases fitting TRBD2. This CDR3 region has 15 residues. Germline V gives CDR1 SGHVS, CDR2 FQNEAQ. V lost 5 bases, J lost 6 bases, and 10 bases stayed unmatched. CDR3 sequence: CASSGLLAEWDTQYF. The CDR3 DNA reads TGTGCCAGCAGCGGATTACTAGCGGAGTGGGATACGCAGTATTTT. Looking up the rest from reference TRBV7-8 and TRBJ2-3 gives the full variable domain: GAGVSQSPRYKVAKRGQDVALRCDPISGHVSLFWYQQALGQGPEFLTYFQNEAQLDKSGLPSDRFFAERPEGSVSTLKIQRTQQEDSAVYLCASSGLLAEWDTQYFGPGTRLTVL.